The rows below give T cell receptor beta chains drawn from one sample of a study of control samples from healthy donors and cancer patients. The method was immunoSEQ multiplex PCR; TCRdb's version includes in-frame clones alone and lacks a portion of them. The sample holds about 160,000 clones, about 87% seen once. Sequences were obtained from blood. The receptors shown here come from a man aged 25 to 45 in good health. CDR3s include the opening cysteine and the closing phenylalanine or tryptophan. Each record gives: J gene, V gene, D gene, CDR3 DNA, CDR3 protein. A D gene is named only where the DNA matches it firmly.

>TRBJ1-1|TRBV4-1|NA
TGCGCCAGCAGCCAAGGTGTGGGGAACACTGAAGCTTTCTTT
CASSQGVGNTEAFF
>TRBJ1-3|TRBV2|NA
TGTGCCAGCAGTGAAGGGCGGAACGGAAACACCATATATTTT
CASSEGRNGNTIYF
>TRBJ2-1|TRBV9|NA
TGTGCCAGCAGCACTCAAACAGTGCGTACTGAGCAGTTCTTC
CASSTQTVRTEQFF
>TRBJ2-3|TRBV24-1|TRBD1
TGTGCCACCAGTGATTTCAGGGGGCGGGATACACAGTATTTT
CATSDFRGRDTQYF
>TRBJ2-2|TRBV9|NA
TGTGCCAGCAGCGCTTCTTGGACGGGAGCCGGGGAGCTGTTTTTT
CASSASWTGAGELFF
>TRBJ2-3|TRBV19|TRBD1
TGTGCCAGTAGTAAAAGGGGGACAGGGAGCACAGATACGCAGTATTTT
CASSKRGTGSTDTQYF
>TRBJ2-5|TRBV5-6|TRBD2
TGTGCCAGCAGCGTGAAGGGAAAGAGGGCTAGCGGCCCGCGAGAGACCCAGTACTTC
CASSVKGKRASGPRETQYF
>TRBJ2-7|TRBV5-6|TRBD2
TGTGCCAGCAGCTTGGTTAGCGGGAGGGCGGGAGAGCAGTACTTC
CASSLVSGRAGEQYF
>TRBJ2-1|TRBV4-3|TRBD2
TGCGCCAGCAGCCAGGAAGCGGGACCGACGAATGAGCAGTTCTTC
CASSQEAGPTNEQFF
>TRBJ2-2|TRBV19|TRBD1
TGTGCCAGTTGTCCCGGGACAGGATCCACCGGGGAGCTGTTTTTT
CASCPGTGSTGELFF
>TRBJ1-2|TRBV4-1|TRBD1
TGCGCCAGCAGTGACAGGGCAGGAGATGGCTACACCTTC
CASSDRAGDGYTF
>TRBJ1-3|TRBV5-4|NA
TGTGCCAGCAGCCCTGGAGGGGATTGGTATGGAAACACCATATATTTT
CASSPGGDWYGNTIYF
>TRBJ1-3|TRBV4-2|NA
TGTGCCAGCAGCCAGGAGGGGAGCTCTGGAAACACCATATATTTT
CASSQEGSSGNTIYF
>TRBJ1-2|TRBV28|TRBD1
TGTGCCAGCAGCCAAGACAGGGCTTATGGCTACACCTTC
CASSQDRAYGYTF
>TRBJ1-5|TRBV19|TRBD1
TGTGCCAGTAGTATCCGGCAGGGGGTATATAGCAATCAGCCCCAGCATTTT
CASSIRQGVYSNQPQHF
>TRBJ2-2|TRBV3-1/TRBV3-2|TRBD1
TGTGCCAGCAGCCAAGTCGGACAGGGGAACACCGGGGAGCTGTTTTTT
CASSQVGQGNTGELFF
>TRBJ1-2|TRBV7-9|NA
TGTGCCAGCAGCTCCGATTCCGGGACAATTAACACCTTC
CASSSDSGTINTF
>TRBJ2-3|TRBV11-2|NA
TGTGCCAGCAGCATAATATCCACAGATACGCAGTATTTT
CASSIISTDTQYF
>TRBJ1-3|TRBV18|NA
TGTGCCAGCTCACCTCAGGCAACTGGAAACACCATATATTTT
CASSPQATGNTIYF
>TRBJ2-3|TRBV27|NA
TGTGCCAGCAGTCTCCGGACCGGCCGGCCCGAAGCAGATACGCAGTATTTT
CASSLRTGRPEADTQYF
>TRBJ2-5|TRBV7-2|TRBD1
TGTGCCAGCAGACGGGACAGGTCCCCACAAGAGACCCAGTACTTC
CASRRDRSPQETQYF
>TRBJ2-5|TRBV27|NA
TGTGCCAGCAGTTTGGTGGGGGCTGAGGAGACCCAGTACTTC
CASSLVGAEETQYF